This T cell receptor beta chain was documented in a study of cytomegalovirus exposure and HLA in healthy donors. Study as a whole: One earlier analysis, a look at approximately 190 million T cells, found some 100 million unique TCR beta sequences.

The CDR3 is 14 residues long. V lost 5 bases and J lost 8; bases outside the gene matches: 11. Germline loops: CDR1 MRHNA, CDR2 SNTAGT. Study results and caveats: Altogether, 150 to 200 TCR beta chains were recorded as cytomegalovirus-associated.

Amplification used 60 Vbeta primers and 13 Jbeta primers. Clones were read by immunoSEQ multiplex PCR, and TCRdb kept only the in-frame ones, dropping some. The repertoire consists of 150,000 to 200,000 clones, with more than 65% occurring once and the leading ten covering roughly 10%. To note about this clone: What it recognizes is unknown.

Sequenced: PBMCs. The origin of this receptor is a man aged 18-30 years in good health and CMV-seropositive. The chain has TRBV6-4 and TRBJ1-2; 7 bases line up with TRBD1. CDR3 DNA: TGTGCCAGCAGTCCAACGACAGGGACCTACGGCTACACCTTC. Amino acid sequence: CASSPTTGTYGYTF.